A selection of T cell receptor beta chains follows, all from one sample in a study of T-cell reconstitution after alpha-beta-depleted transplantation in children. Via MiXCR, TCRdb re-called the PCR reads, giving one row per CDR3 protein. There are about 690,000 distinct CDR3 sequences in the sample; around 17% occur only once, and 1.1% lies in the top ten. Specimen: PBMCs from the stem cell graft donor, collected from the stem cell graft. Source of these receptors: a human donor who donated a stem cell graft to a child with acute myeloid leukemia. Each CDR3 is given with its conserved first and last residue. D genes are given only for firm matches. Clone sizes are given selectively: once, few, many, or a class where the clone is expanded.

>many|-|TRBV27|TRBJ2-5
TGTGCCAGCAGTACCCGCCAGGGAGTATTAGAGACCCAGTACTTC
CASSTRQGVLETQYF
>-|-|TRBV25-1|TRBJ2-1
TGTGCCAGCCGTGATCTGGGACGAGGATCGATTGGTGAGCAGTTCTTC
CASRDLGRGSIGEQFF
>few|-|TRBV5-4|TRBJ1-6
TGTGCCAGCAGCTTGGACCACGCTACGCGTCTTAATTCACCCCTCCACTTT
CASSLDHATRLNSPLHF
>few|-|TRBV2|TRBJ1-1
TGTGCCAGCAGGGGGGCGTGGGGTGGCGCTGAAGCTTTCTTT
CASRGAWGGAEAFF
>-|-|TRBV10-2|TRBJ1-2
TGCGCCAGCAGTGCCGTGGGGGACTATGGCTACACCTTC
CASSAVGDYGYTF
>many|-|TRBV5-6|TRBJ2-1
TGTGCCAGCAGCTTGGGTGCTACCCATGAGCAGTTCTTC
CASSLGATHEQFF
>-|TRBD2|TRBV28|TRBJ2-5
TGTGCCAGCAAATGGGCCAGCGGGGGGGAGAAGACCCAGTACTTC
CASKWASGGEKTQYF
>many|-|TRBV21-1|TRBJ2-1
TGTGCCAGCAGCAAAGGGGGACAGGGGTATGTCGATGAGCAGTTCTTC
CASSKGGQGYVDEQFF
>-|-|TRBV5-1|TRBJ2-5
TGCGCCAGCAGCTTGTATCCGGGACAAGAAGAGACCCAGTACTTC
CASSLYPGQEETQYF
>many|-|TRBV20-1|TRBJ2-2
TGCAGTGCTAGGAAGGTCGGGGAGCTGTTTTTT
CSARKVGELFF
>few|TRBD1|TRBV4-1|TRBJ1-2
TGCGCCAGCAGCCTAGGGACAGGGGAGCTATTCCCCTATGGCTACACCTTC
CASSLGTGELFPYGYTF
>few|-|TRBV20-1|TRBJ1-5
TGCTGTGCTAGACCTTCGGGAGGGGCGGTTACGGGGCAGCCCCAGCATTTT
CCARPSGGAVTGQPQHF
>many|TRBD1|TRBV10-3|TRBJ2-7
TGTGCCATCGCGACGACGGGACAGGGGTACGAGCAGTACTTC
CAIATTGQGYEQYF
>many|-|TRBV20-1|TRBJ1-5
TGCAGTGCTAGAGATATAGGGCAGGGTTTAAGTCAGCCCCAGCATTTT
CSARDIGQGLSQPQHF
>many|TRBD1|TRBV20-1|TRBJ1-2
TGCAGTGCCCAGGGGGCGAATGGCTACACCTTC
CSAQGANGYTF
>few|TRBD2|TRBV20-1|TRBJ2-3
TGCAGTGCTCGACTAGCGGGGGGGCAGCAAACGCAGTATTTT
CSARLAGGQQTQYF
>-|TRBD1|TRBV7-2|TRBJ2-3
TGTGCCAGCAGCCCCCGGGACAGGGTCATAGATACGCAGTATTTT
CASSPRDRVIDTQYF
>once|-|TRBV12-3/TRBV12-4|TRBJ2-2
TGTGCCAGCATCCGGGCGAACACCGGGGAGCTGTTTTTT
CASIRANTGELFF
>many|-|TRBV6-5|TRBJ2-7
TGTGCCAGCAGTTCCCCGACCCGGGGCTACGAGCAGTACTTC
CASSSPTRGYEQYF
>few|-|TRBV7-9|TRBJ2-5
TGTGCCAGCAGCTTAGAGGCAGGGCGAGAGACCCAGTACTTC
CASSLEAGRETQYF
>-|-|TRBV20-1|TRBJ2-2
TGCAGTGCGATAGACAGAAACACCGGGGAGCTGTTTTTT
CSAIDRNTGELFF
>-|TRBD1|TRBV7-2|TRBJ2-1
TGTGCCAGCAGCACTCGGACAGGGGGAAAGTTCTTC
CASSTRTGGKFF
>-|-|TRBV12-3/TRBV12-4|TRBJ2-5
TGTGCCAGCAGAGAATGGGGGGCCGGAGAGACCCAGTACTTC
CASREWGAGETQYF
>-|-|TRBV20-1|TRBJ1-1
TGCAGTGCTAGTATTATAAGGGCGGGGAACACTGAAGCTTTCTTT
CSASIIRAGNTEAFF
>-|-|TRBV7-9|TRBJ1-6
TGTGCCAGCAGCCTGTCGACGGCCAATTCACCCCTCCACTTT
CASSLSTANSPLHF
>many|-|TRBV20-1|TRBJ1-5
TGCAGTGCTAGACCGGGGGCGACGGGCAATCAGCCCCAGCATTTT
CSARPGATGNQPQHF
>few|-|TRBV20-1|TRBJ2-5
TGCAGTGCTATCTGGTCGGGGGAAGAGACCCAGTACTTC
CSAIWSGEETQYF
>-|-|TRBV11-3|TRBJ2-3
TGTGCCAGCAGCCCCGGGGTCGTTGCAGATACGCAGTATTTT
CASSPGVVADTQYF
>many|TRBD1|TRBV5-1|TRBJ1-5
TGCGCCAGCAGCTTAGGGGACAGCTTCAATCAGCCCCAGCATTTT
CASSLGDSFNQPQHF
>many|-|TRBV4-3|TRBJ1-2
TGCGCCAGCAGCCAAGGTTACGAGGGCTACACCTTC
CASSQGYEGYTF
>-|TRBD1|TRBV5-1|TRBJ1-2
TGCGCCAGCAGCTTGGAAGGGACAGGGGGCGGTGGCGGCTACACCTTC
CASSLEGTGGGGGYTF